One and the same sample provided the 13 T cell receptor beta chains below, sequenced in a study of T cell clones after liver transplantation. Profiled with immunoSEQ multiplex PCR; TCRdb holds only in-frame clones, not every one. Among about 53,000 clones listed, about four fifths were seen once. Material: CD4+ T cells from blood, obtained before liver transplant. The receptors were sampled from a human donor who received a liver transplant.

The chain has TRBV29-1 and TRBJ2-3, with 12 bases aligning to TRBD2. The CDR3 is made up of 16 amino acids. Germline V gene sequence: CDR1 SQVTM, CDR2 ANQGSEA. Germline trimming cut 6 bases from V and 4 bases from J; bases unmatched to any gene: 11. The CDR3 reads CSVPRTSGTLADTQYF. The CDR3 bases are TGCAGCGTCCCCAGGACTAGCGGGACCTTGGCAGATACGCAGTATTTT.

A remark on this clone: An end of the junction differs from the germline gene, which may be a read error. The chain combines TRBV5-1 with TRBJ1-5; tentatively, D is TRBD1 (6 bases). Germline V gene lookup returns CDR1 SGHRS and CDR2 YFSETQ. The CDR3 loop spans 14 amino acids. The chain's CDR3 is CASSALGGNQPQHF. The CDR3 DNA reads as TGCGCCAGCAGCGCTCTGGGGGGCAACCAGCCCCAGCATTTT.

J is TRBJ2-7 and V is TRBV5-6; no definite D call. Between the trimmed V and J ends, which lost 1 base and 3 bases, there was a span of 11 bases. The germline gives CDR1 SGHDT, CDR2 YYEEEE. The CDR3 extends over 14 amino acids. The CDR3 DNA sequence: TGTGCCAGCAGCTTGTGGCTAGAGCTCTACGAGCAGTACTTC. It translates to CASSLWLELYEQYF. Combining the CDR3 with reference TRBV5-6 and TRBJ2-7 gives the whole variable domain DAGVTQSPTHLIKTRGQQVTLRCSPKSGHDTVSWYQQALGQGPQFIFQYYEEEERQRGNFPDRFSGHQFPNYSSELNVNALLLGDSALYLCASSLWLELYEQYFGPGTRLTVT.

Points on this clone: Its ends do not fully match the called genes, so a read error is possible. V and J are TRBV7-7 and TRBJ2-7; no clear D. The CDR3 runs to 14 residues. CDR1 is SSHAT, CDR2 FNYEAQ, per germline (reference sequence). Written as DNA, the CDR3 is TGTGCTAGCAGCTTAGATGACACCTCCTACGAGCAGTACTTC. Protein sequence: CASSLDDTSYEQYF.

The chain has TRBV7-3 and TRBJ2-5, with 8 bases aligning to TRBD2. Germline V gives CDR1 SGHTA, CDR2 FQGTGA. This CDR3 contains 15 residues. The trim removed 1 base at V and 4 bases at J, leaving 5 bases unmatched. The CDR3 nucleotides read TGTGCCAGCAGCTTAAGCCCGGGAGGGAGAGAGACCCAGTACTTC. It is translated as CASSLSPGGRETQYF.

CDR3 loop: CASSSYGQGRSGANVLTF. The CDR3 region has the DNA TGTGCCAGCAGCTCTTACGGACAGGGAAGATCTGGGGCCAACGTCCTGACTTTC. This chain uses TRBV11-2 with TRBJ2-6; 8 bases fit TRBD1. The germline CDR1 and CDR2 sequences are SGHAT and FQNNGV. CDR3 length: 18 amino acids. With V trimmed by 4 bases and J by 1 base, 9 bases remained unmatched.

The chain recombines TRBV6-6 with TRBJ2-2; possibly TRBD2 for D (5 bases). V was cut by 3 bases and J by 6 bases, with 11 bases left in between. The CDR3 is made up of 14 amino acids. CDR1 MNHNY and CDR2 SVGAGI come from the germline V gene (reference sequence). DNA for the CDR3: TGTGCCAGCAGTTATGACGTGAGGGCCGGGGAGCTGTTTTTT. This encodes CASSYDVRAGELFF.

This clone was found a few times. The rearrangement joins TRBV25-1 to TRBJ2-1; 12 nucleotides match TRBD2. Trimming cost V 3 bases and J 7 bases; bases outside gene matches: 4. Germline values: CDR1 MGHDK, CDR2 SYGVNS. The CDR3 runs 15 residues. The CDR3 region is CASSETSGRVNEQFF. The CDR3 bases are TGTGCCAGCAGTGAGACTAGCGGGAGAGTGAATGAGCAGTTCTTC.

This chain links TRBV19 with TRBJ1-1; a possible D gene is TRBD1 (5 bases). V lost 7 bases, J lost 0 bases, and 9 bases lay in between. Germline V lookup: CDR1 LNHDA, CDR2 SQIVND (reference sequence). The CDR3 is 13 amino acids. The CDR3 region has the DNA TGTGCCAGTAAGACGACAGTGAACACTGAAGCTTTCTTT. Residues: CASKTTVNTEAFF.

J is TRBJ2-3 and V is TRBV28; possibly TRBD1 or TRBD2 for D (6 bases each). V lost 1 base and J lost 5, with 13 bases in between. There are 15 residues in the CDR3. Germline V gives CDR1 MDHEN, CDR2 SYDVKM. The chain's CDR3 is CASSLSGGRGDTQYF. The DNA for the CDR3 is TGTGCCAGCAGTTTATCTGGGGGGCGGGGAGATACGCAGTATTTT. The full variable domain, in which reference TRBV28 and TRBJ2-3 provide the parts outside the CDR3, is DVKVTQSSRYLVKRTGEKVFLECVQDMDHENMFWYRQDPGLGLRLIYFSYDVKMKEKGDIPEGYSVSREKKERFSLILESASTNQTSMYLCASSLSGGRGDTQYFGPGTRLTVL.

The gene calls are TRBV4-2 and TRBJ2-7, with 11 bases fitting TRBD2. The CDR3 is made up of 16 amino acids. The V and J ends lost 0 bases and 3 bases, in that order; junction bases with no gene match: 4. The germline CDR1 and CDR2 sequences are LGHNA and YNFKEQ. The CDR3 DNA reads as TGTGCCAGCAGCCAAGACTACGGGACTAGCGGCTACGAGCAGTACTTC. Its protein product is CASSQDYGTSGYEQYF.

V and J are TRBV30 and TRBJ2-6; D tentatively fits TRBD1 or TRBD2 (6 bases each). The CDR3 loop spans 14 amino acids. Per germline, CDR1 GTSNPN and CDR2 SVGIG (reference sequence). Deletions cut 7 bases from V and 2 bases from J, with 12 bases between. DNA of the CDR3: TGTGCCTTTTCGGGGGCGGCTGGGGCCAACGTCCTGACTTTC. Amino acids: CAFSGAAGANVLTF.

This chain joins TRBV6-1 and TRBJ2-7, with 7 bases matching TRBD1. The CDR3 has 15 residues. Germline loops: CDR1 MNHNS, CDR2 SASEGT. V trimming: 6 bases; J trimming: 7 bases; junction bases outside the gene matches: 15. The CDR3 loop is CASSWADRVVYEQYF. The CDR3 region has the DNA TGTGCCAGCAGCTGGGCAGACAGGGTAGTGTATGAGCAGTACTTC.